This TCR beta chain is drawn from a study of metastatic and nonmetastatic thyroid tumors. Study-wide context: It was across blood and tumor or nodule tissue from malignant and benign thyroid patients that repertoires were compared.

Until they underwent thyroid surgery, no patient had received any treatment. CDR1 and CDR2 from the germline V gene are SGHRS and YFSETQ. CDR3 length: 16 amino acids. V dropped 1 base and J dropped 2; count of bases not matched to a gene: 6. This clone appeared many times. The antigen is not known. Methods used by the authors: CDR3 differences across clinicopathological groups were used to build a distant-metastasis classifier for papillary thyroid cancer. Via MiXCR, TCRdb re-called the PCR reads. In this record, the V and J calls reflect TCRdb's handling and not the investigators' own analysis. The sample consists of 30,000 to 40,000 clones, roughly 14% of them appearing once. Overall study results and limits: For both blood and tumor, malignant thyroid tumors reportedly showed significantly higher TCR beta diversity than benign nodules did.

The receptor was derived from a female donor with papillary thyroid cancer or a benign thyroid nodule (not recorded which). Some clones in this sample may be carry-over from other donors' samples. The chain employs TRBV5-1 and TRBJ1-3; 7 bases line up with TRBD1. Sequenced input: blood. The CDR3 sequence: CASSLSGGLTGNTIYF. The DNA for the CDR3 is TGCGCCAGCAGCTTGTCAGGGGGTCTTACTGGAAACACCATATATTTT. The full variable domain, completed using reference TRBV5-1 and TRBJ1-3, is KAGVTQTPRYLIKTRGQQVTLSCSPISGHRSVSWYQQTPGQGLQFLFEYFSETQRNKGNFPGRFSGRQFSNSRSEMNVSTLELGDSALYLCASSLSGGLTGNTIYFGEGSWLTVV.